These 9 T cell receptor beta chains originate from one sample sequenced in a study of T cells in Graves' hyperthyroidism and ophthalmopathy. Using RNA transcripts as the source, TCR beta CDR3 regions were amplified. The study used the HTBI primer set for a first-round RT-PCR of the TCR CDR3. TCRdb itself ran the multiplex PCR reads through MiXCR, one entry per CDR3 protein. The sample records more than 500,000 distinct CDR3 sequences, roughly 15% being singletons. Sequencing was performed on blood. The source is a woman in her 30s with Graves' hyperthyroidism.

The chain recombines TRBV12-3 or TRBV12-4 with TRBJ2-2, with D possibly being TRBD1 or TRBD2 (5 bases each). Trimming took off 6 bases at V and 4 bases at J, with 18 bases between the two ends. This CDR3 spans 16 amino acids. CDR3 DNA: TGTGCCAGCAGACACGACTATCAGGGAAGCACCGGGGAGCTGTTTTTT. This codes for CASRHDYQGSTGELFF.

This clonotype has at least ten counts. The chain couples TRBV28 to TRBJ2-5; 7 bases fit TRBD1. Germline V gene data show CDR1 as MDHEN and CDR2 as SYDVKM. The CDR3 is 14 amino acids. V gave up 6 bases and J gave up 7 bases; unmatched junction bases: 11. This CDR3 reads CASRTPTGLGTQYF. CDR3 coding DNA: TGTGCCAGCAGAACACCGACAGGGCTCGGGACCCAGTACTTC. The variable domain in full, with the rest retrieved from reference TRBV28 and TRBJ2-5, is DVKVTQSSRYLVKRTGEKVFLECVQDMDHENMFWYRQDPGLGLRLIYFSYDVKMKEKGDIPEGYSVSREKKERFSLILESASTNQTSMYLCASRTPTGLGTQYFGPGTRLLVL.

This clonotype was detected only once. Written as DNA, the CDR3 is TGCAGTGCTAGAGTGGCCGGGGGCAGCAATCAGCCCCAGCATTTT. Its translation is CSARVAGGSNQPQHF. The rearrangement links TRBV20-1 to TRBJ1-5; perhaps TRBD1 as D (6 bases). Trimming cost V 1 base and J 1 base, with 11 bases left between them. Germline loops: CDR1 DFQATT, CDR2 SNEGSKA (reference sequence). This CDR3 contains 15 residues.

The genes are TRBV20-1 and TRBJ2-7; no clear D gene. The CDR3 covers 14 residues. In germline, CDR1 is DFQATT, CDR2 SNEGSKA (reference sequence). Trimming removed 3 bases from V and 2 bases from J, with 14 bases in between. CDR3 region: CSASRGLGTYEQYF. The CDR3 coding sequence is TGCAGTGCTAGTCGCGGCCTTGGGACCTACGAGCAGTACTTC.

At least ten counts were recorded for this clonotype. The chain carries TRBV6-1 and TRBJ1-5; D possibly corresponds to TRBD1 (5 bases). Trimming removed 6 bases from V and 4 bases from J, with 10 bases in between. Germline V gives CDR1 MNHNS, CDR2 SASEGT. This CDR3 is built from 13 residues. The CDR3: CASRIPGNQPQHF. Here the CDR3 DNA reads TGTGCCAGCAGGATACCAGGGAATCAGCCCCAGCATTTT.

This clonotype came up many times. The CDR3 DNA is TGTGCCAGCAGCTGGTCGTCGATCTACGAGCAGTACTTC. This gives the protein CASSWSSIYEQYF. The rearrangement joins TRBV5-6 to TRBJ2-7; D gene ambiguous. The germline CDR1 and CDR2 sequences are SGHDT and YYEEEE. The CDR3 totals 13 residues. Trimming cost V 3 bases and J 3 bases, with 10 bases left between them.

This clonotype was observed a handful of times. The CDR3 DNA sequence: TGTGCCAGCAGTTTATGGGGACAAAGTGAACGGCCCCAGCATTTT. It is translated as CASSLWGQSERPQHF. The chain uses TRBV28 and TRBJ1-5; perhaps TRBD1 as D (6 bases). CDR3 length: 15 amino acids. CDR1 MDHEN and CDR2 SYDVKM come from the germline V gene. V lost 0 bases to trimming and J lost 9 bases, with 15 bases between them.

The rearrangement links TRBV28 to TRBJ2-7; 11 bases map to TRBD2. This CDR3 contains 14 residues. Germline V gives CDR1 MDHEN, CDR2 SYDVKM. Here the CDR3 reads CASGRARVIYEQYF. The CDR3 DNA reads TGTGCTAGCGGGAGGGCCAGAGTGATTTACGAGCAGTACTTC.

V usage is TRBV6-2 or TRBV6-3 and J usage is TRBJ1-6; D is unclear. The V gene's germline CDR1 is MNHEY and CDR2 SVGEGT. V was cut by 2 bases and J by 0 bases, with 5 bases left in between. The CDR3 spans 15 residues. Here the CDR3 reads CASSYGSSYNSPLHF. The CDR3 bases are TGTGCCAGCAGTTACGGGAGCTCCTATAATTCACCCCTCCACTTT.